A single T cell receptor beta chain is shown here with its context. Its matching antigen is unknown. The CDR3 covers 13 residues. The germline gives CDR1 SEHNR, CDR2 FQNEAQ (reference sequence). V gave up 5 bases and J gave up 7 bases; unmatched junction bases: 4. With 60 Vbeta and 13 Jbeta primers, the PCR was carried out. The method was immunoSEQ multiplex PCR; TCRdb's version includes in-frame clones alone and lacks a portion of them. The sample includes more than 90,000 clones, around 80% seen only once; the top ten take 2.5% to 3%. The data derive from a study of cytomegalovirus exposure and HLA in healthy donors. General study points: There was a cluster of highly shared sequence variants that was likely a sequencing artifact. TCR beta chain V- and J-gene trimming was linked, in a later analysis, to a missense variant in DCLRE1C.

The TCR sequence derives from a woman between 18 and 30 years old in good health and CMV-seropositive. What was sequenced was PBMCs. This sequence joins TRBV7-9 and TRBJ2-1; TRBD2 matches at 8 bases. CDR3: CASSPSGGNEQFF. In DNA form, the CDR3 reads TGTGCCAGCAGCCCCTCGGGGGGGAATGAGCAGTTCTTC.